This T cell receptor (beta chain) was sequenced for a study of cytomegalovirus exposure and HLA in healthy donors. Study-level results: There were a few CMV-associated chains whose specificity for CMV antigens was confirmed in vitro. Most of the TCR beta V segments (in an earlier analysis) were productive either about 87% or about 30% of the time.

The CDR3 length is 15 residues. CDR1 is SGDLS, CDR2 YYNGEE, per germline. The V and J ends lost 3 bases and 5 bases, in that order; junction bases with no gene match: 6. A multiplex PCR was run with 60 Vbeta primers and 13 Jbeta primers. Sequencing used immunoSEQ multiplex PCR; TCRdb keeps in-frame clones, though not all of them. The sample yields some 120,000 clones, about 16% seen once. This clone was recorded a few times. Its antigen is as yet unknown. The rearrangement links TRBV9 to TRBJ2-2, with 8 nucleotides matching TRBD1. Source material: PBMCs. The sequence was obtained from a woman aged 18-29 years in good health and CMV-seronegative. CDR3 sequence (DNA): TGTGCCAGCAGCGGACGGACAGGGAGAACCGGGGAGCTGTTTTTT. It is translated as CASSGRTGRTGELFF. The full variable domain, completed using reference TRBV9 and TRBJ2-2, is DSGVTQTPKHLITATGQRVTLRCSPRSGDLSVYWYQQSLDQGLQFLIQYYNGEERAKGNILERFSAQQFPDLHSELNLSSLELGDSALYFCASSGRTGRTGELFFGEGSRLTVL.